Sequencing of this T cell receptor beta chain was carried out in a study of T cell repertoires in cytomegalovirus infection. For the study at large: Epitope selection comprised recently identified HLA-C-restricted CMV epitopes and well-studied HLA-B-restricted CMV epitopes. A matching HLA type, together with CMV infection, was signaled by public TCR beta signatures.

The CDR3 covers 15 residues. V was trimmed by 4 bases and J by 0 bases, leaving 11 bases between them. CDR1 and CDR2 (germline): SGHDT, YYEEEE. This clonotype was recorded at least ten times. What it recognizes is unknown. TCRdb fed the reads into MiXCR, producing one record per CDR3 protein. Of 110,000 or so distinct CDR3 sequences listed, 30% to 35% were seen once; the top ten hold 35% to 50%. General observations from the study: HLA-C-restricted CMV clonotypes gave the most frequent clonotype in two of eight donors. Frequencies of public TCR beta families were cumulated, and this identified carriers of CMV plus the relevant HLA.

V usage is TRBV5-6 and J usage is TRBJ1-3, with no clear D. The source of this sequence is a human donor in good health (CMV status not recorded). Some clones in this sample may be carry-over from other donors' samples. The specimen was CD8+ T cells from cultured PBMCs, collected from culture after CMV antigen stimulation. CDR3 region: CASSRAGYSGNTIYF. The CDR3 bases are TGTGCCAGCAGCCGTGCCGGTTACTCTGGAAACACCATATATTTT.